What follows are 20 T cell receptor beta chains derived from one specimen sequenced in a study of blood T cell repertoires in COVID-19. Sequenced by immunoSEQ multiplex PCR; TCRdb stores in-frame clones only, minus some. The sample holds about 180,000 clones, about nine tenths seen once. The sequencing sample was made of peripheral blood. The source is a young woman with acute or convalescent COVID-19.

The V and J genes are TRBV5-1 and TRBJ2-1; the match to TRBD2 covers 9 bases. V was clipped by 7 bases and J by 6 bases; unmatched bases: 11. There are 15 residues in the CDR3. From germline, CDR1 is SGHRS and CDR2 YFSETQ. The CDR3 nucleotides read TGCGCCAGCGAAGACTCAGCGGGAGGCGGCAATGAGCAGTTCTTC. Translated, it gives CASEDSAGGGNEQFF.

The V call is TRBV5-6, the J call TRBJ2-1; D is possibly TRBD2 (6 bases). The CDR3 sequence is 16 residues long. Germline-derived CDR1 and CDR2 are SGHDT and YYEEEE. Trimming took 2 bases from V and 1 from J, leaving 13 bases between them. The DNA of the CDR3 is TGTGCCAGCAGCTTCGGACTACCCGGATCCTACAATGAGCAGTTCTTC. Residues: CASSFGLPGSYNEQFF.

The chain carries TRBV18 and TRBJ2-6; 7 bases map to TRBD1. Germline trimming cut 4 bases from V and 0 bases from J; bases unmatched to any gene: 6. CDR3 length equals 17 residues. CDR1 KGHSH and CDR2 LQKENI come from the germline V gene. The CDR3 protein is CASSQNRGNSGANVLTF. CDR3 in DNA: TGTGCCAGCTCACAGAACAGGGGAAACTCTGGGGCCAACGTCCTGACTTTC.

In nucleotides, the CDR3 is TGTGCCAGCAGCTATGACAGGTCTTACGAGCAGTACTTC. It yields the protein CASSYDRSYEQYF. The gene calls are TRBV7-9 and TRBJ2-7; maybe TRBD1 (6 bases). The CDR3 is 13 amino acids. The V and J ends lost 4 bases and 4 bases respectively, with 11 bases between them. Germline V CDR1 and CDR2: SEHNR, FQNEAQ (reference sequence).

This clone was detected only a few times. The V and J genes are TRBV9 and TRBJ2-3; 7 bases match TRBD2. The length of the CDR3 is 14 residues. V gave up 3 bases and J gave up 2 bases; unmatched junction bases: 3. Germline CDR1 SGDLS, CDR2 YYNGEE. CDR3 loop: CASSAGLHTDTQYF. CDR3 coding DNA: TGTGCCAGCAGCGCGGGACTACACACAGATACGCAGTATTTT.

A few counts support this clone. The gene calls are TRBV10-3 and TRBJ2-7, with a weak D call TRBD1 (5 bases). The germline CDR1 and CDR2 sequences are ENHRY and SYGVKD. V gave up 2 bases and J gave up 0 bases, with 5 bases separating them. The length of the CDR3 is 13 residues. The CDR3 DNA follows: TGTGCCATCAGTGAGGGGGCCTCCTACGAGCAGTACTTC. Amino acids: CAISEGASYEQYF.

CDR3 sequence (DNA): TGTGCCAGCATGAGGGCGAAGGCCATGAACACTGAAGCTTTCTTT. Its translation is CASMRAKAMNTEAFF. This chain connects TRBV28 to TRBJ1-1; D is undetermined. The CDR3 runs 15 residues. Trimming cost V 7 bases and J 0 bases, with 15 bases left between them. Germline V gives CDR1 MDHEN, CDR2 SYDVKM.

This chain connects TRBV7-9 to TRBJ2-7; D is perhaps TRBD2 (6 bases). The V gene lost 6 bases and the J gene lost 2 bases, with 11 bases spanning the gap. Germline V gene sequence: CDR1 SEHNR, CDR2 FQNEAQ (reference sequence). The CDR3 has 13 amino acids. CDR3 sequence reads: CASSGGKAYEQYF. For the CDR3, the DNA is TGTGCCAGCAGTGGGGGGAAGGCCTACGAGCAGTACTTC.

This rearrangement joins TRBV3-1 (or the pseudogene TRBV3-2) to TRBJ1-5; D unclear. The CDR3 length is 11 residues. The germline V gene has CDR1 LGHDT and CDR2 YNNKEL (reference sequence). V gave up 1 base and J gave up 15 bases, with 10 bases separating them. The CDR3 coding sequence is TGTGCCAGCAGCCAAGGACACGTCTGGCATTTT. Translating gives CASSQGHVWHF.

The chain employs TRBV12-3 or TRBV12-4 and TRBJ2-1, with D possibly being TRBD2 (6 bases). This CDR3 has 13 amino acids. The V end was cut by 5 bases, the J end by 10 bases, with 15 bases between. The CDR3 DNA sequence: TGTGCCAGCAGTATAAATAATGGGGGGGAGCAGTTCTTC. Translated: CASSINNGGEQFF.

This clone occurred once. V and J are TRBV15 and TRBJ1-5; D is uncertain. Trimming cost V 0 bases and J 5 bases, with 11 bases left between them. Germline CDR1 reads LNHNV; CDR2 reads YYDKDF (reference sequence). The CDR3 is made up of 15 amino acids. In DNA form, the CDR3 reads TGTGCCACCAGCAGAGAACAAGCGGGATATCAGCCCCAGCATTTT. Its translation: CATSREQAGYQPQHF.

The rearrangement uses TRBV29-1 and TRBJ2-1, with 8 bases aligning to TRBD2. The J segment lost 9 bases and the V segment lost 3 bases, leaving 10 bases of the junction unmatched. Germline loops: CDR1 SQVTM, CDR2 ANQGSEA. This CDR3 comprises 14 residues. The CDR3 nucleotides read TGCAGCGTTGAGGAGGGACTAGTCAATGGTGAGCAGTTCTTC. The encoded protein is CSVEEGLVNGEQFF.

This clone is a singleton in its sample. This chain uses TRBV25-1 with TRBJ2-3; 7 nucleotides align to TRBD1. The CDR3 contains 16 residues. Germline V CDR1 and CDR2: MGHDK, SYGVNS. V shed 2 bases and J 2 bases; nucleotides not matched to a gene: 7. The CDR3 DNA reads as TGTGCCAGCAGTGAAACAGGGGACCTCTACACAGATACGCAGTATTTT. This gives the protein CASSETGDLYTDTQYF.

The chain recombines TRBV24-1 with TRBJ1-5; possible D gene TRBD1, 5 bases. This CDR3 region has 17 residues. The germline gives CDR1 KGHDR, CDR2 SFDVKD. The V gene lost 8 bases and the J gene lost 0 bases, with 19 bases spanning the gap. CDR3 amino acids: CATTNPRGTHSNQPQHF. In DNA, the CDR3 is TGTGCCACCACCAATCCCCGGGGGACCCATAGCAATCAGCCCCAGCATTTT.

The V call is TRBV5-6, the J call TRBJ2-5; D is possibly TRBD2 (7 bases). This CDR3 is built from 15 residues. Germline V gives CDR1 SGHDT, CDR2 YYEEEE. Trimming left V 0 bases short and J 5 bases short, with 14 bases between. The CDR3 loop is CASSLAPGGRETQYF. The CDR3 bases are TGTGCCAGCAGCTTGGCTCCCGGGGGGCGGGAGACCCAGTACTTC. The full variable domain, its missing parts supplied by reference TRBV5-6 and TRBJ2-5, is DAGVTQSPTHLIKTRGQQVTLRCSPKSGHDTVSWYQQALGQGPQFIFQYYEEEERQRGNFPDRFSGHQFPNYSSELNVNALLLGDSALYLCASSLAPGGRETQYFGPGTRLLVL.

The genes are TRBV4-1 and TRBJ1-2; D not resolved. This CDR3 has 18 residues. In germline, CDR1 is MGHRA, CDR2 YSYEKL. V was clipped by 1 base and J by 6 bases, with 24 bases between them. The CDR3 DNA follows: TGCGCCAGCAGCCAAGGTTCGCCGGGGTACCTCCTTCGAGATGGCTACACCTTC. This sequence encodes CASSQGSPGYLLRDGYTF.

In this sample, this clone turned up a few times. The genes are TRBV5-4 and TRBJ2-3; 8 nucleotides agree with TRBD2. The CDR3 spans 15 residues. Germline V gene sequence: CDR1 SGHNT, CDR2 YYREEE (reference sequence). Trimming removed 7 bases from V and 1 base from J; junction bases left unmatched: 8. CDR3 sequence reads: CASWPREGGTDTQYF. CDR3 nucleotides: TGTGCCAGCTGGCCCCGGGAGGGGGGCACAGATACGCAGTATTTT.

The chain has TRBV25-1 and TRBJ1-1; D is ambiguous. Germline values: CDR1 MGHDK, CDR2 SYGVNS. This CDR3 spans 16 amino acids. V was pared by 1 base and J by 1 base, with 13 bases between. CDR3: CASSELAPTGNTEAFF. The CDR3 DNA sequence: TGTGCCAGCAGTGAATTGGCACCCACGGGGAACACTGAAGCTTTCTTT.

V and J are TRBV27 and TRBJ2-1, with D possibly being TRBD2 (7 bases). Trimming removed 8 bases from V and 6 bases from J, with 20 bases in between. The CDR3 runs to 15 residues. Germline V lookup: CDR1 MNHEY, CDR2 SMNVEV (reference sequence). The chain's CDR3 is CASSRGAGAGNEQFF. The CDR3 region has the DNA TGTGCCAGCTCTCGCGGGGCGGGGGCTGGCAATGAGCAGTTCTTC.

The chain recombines TRBV7-2 with TRBJ2-7; 9 nucleotides line up with TRBD2. This CDR3 region has 14 residues. Germline lookup yields CDR1 SGHTA and CDR2 FQGNSA. V trimming: 4 bases; J trimming: 6 bases; junction bases outside the gene matches: 7. The CDR3 DNA reads as TGTGCCAGCAGCTATAGCGGGAGCCCCCTCGAGCAGTACTTC. Translating gives CASSYSGSPLEQYF.